These T cell receptor beta chains were read from a single sample in a study of blood T cell repertoires in COVID-19. Using immunoSEQ multiplex PCR, the repertoire was profiled, and TCRdb retains in-frame clones only, with some absent. Among some 100,000 clones listed, approximately 90% were seen once. The sequencing input was peripheral blood. These receptors came from a man in his 60s with acute or convalescent COVID-19. The conserved cysteine and the conserved F or W are not part of the CDR3 here. Fields, in order: CDR3 length, V gene, J gene, CDR3 protein.

length: 15; V: TRBV9; J: TRBJ2-2; CDR3: ASSPLAAGTYTGELF
length: 10; V: TRBV20-1; J: TRBJ2-1; CDR3: SACADEGEQF
length: 12; V: TRBV28; J: TRBJ1-1; CDR3: ASRIGGVVAEAF
length: 12; V: TRBV5-5; J: TRBJ1-5; CDR3: ASSLERGALPQH
length: 12; V: TRBV6-5; J: TRBJ1-2; CDR3: ASSRTGGNYGYT
length: 14; V: TRBV30; J: TRBJ2-3; CDR3: AWSVLAGGGLDTQY
length: 11; V: TRBV29-1; J: TRBJ1-2; CDR3: SVEGQGNYGYT
length: 14; V: TRBV19; J: TRBJ2-1; CDR3: ASSPMSNPGGNEQF
length: 12; V: TRBV9; J: TRBJ1-3; CDR3: ASSVAGNGNTIY
length: 13; V: TRBV28; J: TRBJ1-1; CDR3: ASSFLGEGGTEAF
length: 13; V: TRBV19; J: TRBJ2-7; CDR3: ASSSRSGGTYEQY
length: 14; V: TRBV12-5; J: TRBJ1-3; CDR3: ASGLVRQTTGNTIY
length: 12; V: TRBV3-1/TRBV3-2; J: TRBJ1-1; CDR3: ASRPGTVNTEAF
length: 11; V: TRBV18; J: TRBJ1-2; CDR3: ASSPPGLYGYT
length: 13; V: TRBV5-4; J: TRBJ2-3; CDR3: ASGGGVAVTDTQY
length: 11; V: TRBV5-1; J: TRBJ2-1; CDR3: ASSFAGGPEQF
length: 15; V: TRBV5-1; J: TRBJ1-5; CDR3: ASSLKHCRGRNQPQH
length: 10; V: TRBV5-4; J: TRBJ1-1; CDR3: ASSSWGGEAF
length: 10; V: TRBV29-1; J: TRBJ1-1; CDR3: SVDRENTEAF
length: 12; V: TRBV5-1; J: TRBJ1-1; CDR3: ASSLEGARTEAF
length: 14; V: TRBV24-1; J: TRBJ2-1; CDR3: ATSDSRARRGNEQF
length: 10; V: TRBV28; J: TRBJ1-3; CDR3: AATETGNTIY
length: 13; V: TRBV28; J: TRBJ1-2; CDR3: ASSPAGQGFWGYT
length: 11; V: TRBV27; J: TRBJ2-2; CDR3: ASRAVNTGELF
length: 13; V: TRBV4-1; J: TRBJ1-2; CDR3: ASSQHDQGSNGYT
length: 13; V: TRBV25-1; J: TRBJ2-5; CDR3: ASSDFRGFEETQY
length: 11; V: TRBV18; J: TRBJ1-4; CDR3: ASSSSGSEKLF
length: 15; V: TRBV5-1; J: TRBJ2-5; CDR3: ASSLNPLTLYQETQY
length: 11; V: TRBV14; J: TRBJ2-1; CDR3: ASSQVTSGKLF
length: 13; V: TRBV6-1; J: TRBJ1-3; CDR3: ASSDQYPSGNTIY
length: 13; V: TRBV5-1; J: TRBJ2-1; CDR3: ASSLVGATYNEQF
length: 14; V: TRBV18; J: TRBJ1-1; CDR3: ASSPPGAVANTEAF
length: 13; V: TRBV5-1; J: TRBJ2-7; CDR3: ASSLIPRSPHEQY
length: 11; V: TRBV5-1; J: TRBJ2-3; CDR3: ASSLAGTDTQY
length: 13; V: TRBV6-5; J: TRBJ2-1; CDR3: ASSRQTRTYNEQF
length: 13; V: TRBV10-3; J: TRBJ2-7; CDR3: AISESWLQSYEQY
length: 12; V: TRBV2; J: TRBJ2-2; CDR3: ASSQGANTGELF
length: 14; V: TRBV29-1; J: TRBJ1-4; CDR3: SVTGGGVATNEKLF
length: 11; V: TRBV28; J: TRBJ1-2; CDR3: ASRGGAGYGYT
length: 12; V: TRBV5-1; J: TRBJ1-5; CDR3: ARSLGGEDQPQH
length: 12; V: TRBV27; J: TRBJ2-2; CDR3: ASRITGSTGELF